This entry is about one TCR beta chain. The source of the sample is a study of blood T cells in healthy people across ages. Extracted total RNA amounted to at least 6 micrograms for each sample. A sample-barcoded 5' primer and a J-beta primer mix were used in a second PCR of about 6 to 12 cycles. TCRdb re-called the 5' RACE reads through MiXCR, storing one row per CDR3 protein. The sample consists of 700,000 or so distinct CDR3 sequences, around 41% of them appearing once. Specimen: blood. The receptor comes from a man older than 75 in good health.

CDR3 nucleotide sequence: TGTGCCAGCTCACCAGTGACGAAGGGCGAGCAGTACTTC. Translation: CASSPVTKGEQYF. The chain joins TRBV18 to TRBJ2-1; D is unclear. The J call is in doubt because the DNA end fits TRBJ2-7 better. Germline CDR1 and CDR2: KGHSH and LQKENI. The CDR3 loop spans 13 amino acids.